The 16 T cell receptor beta chains given below trace back to one sample, sequenced in a study of T-cell reconstitution after alpha-beta-depleted transplantation in children. Preparation of the TCRbeta library used unique molecular identifiers. MiXCR was run by TCRdb on the PCR reads, yielding one entry per CDR3 protein. The data hold 250,000 to 400,000 distinct CDR3 sequences, with 23% observed a single time. The sample in question was PBMCs, mostly from graft donor cells, obtained 180 days after TCRalphabeta/CD19-depleted stem cell transplant. Source of these receptors: a male patient younger than 18 who had a stem cell transplant for acute lymphoblastic leukemia, so the T cells may come from the graft donor.

The chain employs TRBV24-1 and TRBJ2-1; maybe TRBD1 (5 bases). There are 15 residues in the CDR3. V lost 7 bases to trimming and J lost 4 bases, with 16 bases between them. In germline, CDR1 is KGHDR, CDR2 SFDVKD. The CDR3 DNA is TGTGCCACCAGCCGTGGACAATCTCGTTACAATGAGCAGTTCTTC. Protein sequence: CATSRGQSRYNEQFF.

The chain joins TRBV5-1 to TRBJ1-1; 9 bases align to TRBD1. Germline CDR1 SGHRS, CDR2 YFSETQ. The V segment lost 2 bases and the J segment 1 base; nucleotides outside the gene matches: 6. The length of the CDR3 is 16 residues. The CDR3 coding sequence is TGCGCCAGCAGCTTCAGGACAGGGGCGTGGAACACTGAAGCTTTCTTT. This encodes CASSFRTGAWNTEAFF.

V and J are TRBV4-1 and TRBJ1-4; 7 bases fit TRBD1. The CDR3 consists of 15 residues. With V trimmed by 7 bases and J by 4 bases, 9 bases remained unmatched. Germline-derived CDR1 and CDR2 are MGHRA and YSYEKL. The CDR3 DNA reads as TGCGCCAGCACCCGGCCGGGACAGAATAATGAAAAACTGTTTTTT. This gives the protein CASTRPGQNNEKLFF.

This clonotype was seen a few times. The J gene is TRBJ2-5, the V gene TRBV20-1; D remains unclear. The germline V gene encodes CDR1 DFQATT and CDR2 SNEGSKA (reference sequence). This CDR3 spans 17 amino acids. V was clipped by 0 bases and J by 1 base, with 18 bases between them. This chain's CDR3 is CSARDRVARVSQETQYF. CDR3 coding DNA: TGCAGTGCTAGAGATAGGGTAGCTAGGGTTTCCCAAGAGACCCAGTACTTC.

There are many counts of this clonotype. The gene calls are TRBV4-2 and TRBJ1-2; no clear D. Trimming took off 0 bases at V and 4 bases at J, with 12 bases between the two ends. Germline V CDR1 and CDR2: LGHNA, YNFKEQ. The CDR3 consists of 15 residues. CDR3 sequence: CASSQDLQLFYGYTF. CDR3 DNA sequence: TGTGCCAGCAGCCAAGATCTTCAACTCTTCTATGGCTACACCTTC.

The V gene is TRBV7-3, the J gene TRBJ2-2; D call uncertain. The CDR3 runs to 15 residues. Between the trimmed V and J ends, which lost 5 bases and 2 bases, there was a span of 12 bases. The germline V gene encodes CDR1 SGHTA and CDR2 FQGTGA. The CDR3 protein is CASSPLKINTGELFF. The CDR3 bases are TGTGCCAGCAGCCCATTAAAGATAAACACCGGGGAGCTGTTTTTT. Full variable domain (rest looked up from reference TRBV7-3 and TRBJ2-2): GAGVSQTPSNKVTEKGKYVELRCDPISGHTALYWYRQSLGQGPEFLIYFQGTGAADDSGLPNDRFFAVRPEGSVSTLKIQRTERGDSAVYLCASSPLKINTGELFFGEGSRLTVL.

The chain links TRBV24-1 to TRBJ1-1; possible D gene TRBD1, 5 bases. The CDR3 extends over 15 amino acids. Trimming removed 7 bases from V and 0 bases from J, with 14 bases in between. Germline values: CDR1 KGHDR, CDR2 SFDVKD. The CDR3 here is CATSDSSPLNTEAFF. The CDR3, as DNA: TGTGCCACCAGCGACAGTTCCCCTCTGAACACTGAAGCTTTCTTT.

This clonotype has just one count. The V call is TRBV5-1, the J call TRBJ1-1; 8 bases map to TRBD1. The germline gives CDR1 SGHRS, CDR2 YFSETQ. V trimming: 4 bases; J trimming: 5 bases; junction bases outside the gene matches: 10. The CDR3 has 15 residues. Written as DNA, the CDR3 is TGCGCCAGCAGCGCAGGGGGCGCCTATGGGACTGAAGCTTTCTTT. Translation: CASSAGGAYGTEAFF.

There are a few counts of this clonotype. This chain links TRBV29-1 with TRBJ2-1; 8 bases line up with TRBD1. This CDR3 spans 15 amino acids. CDR1 and CDR2 (germline): SQVTM, ANQGSEA. V was clipped by 2 bases and J by 9 bases; unmatched bases: 12. The CDR3 reads CSVEHSDRAYVEQFF. For the CDR3, the DNA is TGCAGCGTTGAACATTCGGACAGGGCTTATGTTGAGCAGTTCTTC.

This clonotype was observed a few times. The chain is built from TRBV5-1 and TRBJ2-7; D remains unclear. V gave up 0 bases and J gave up 5 bases, with 21 bases separating them. CDR1 and CDR2 from the germline V gene are SGHRS and YFSETQ. There are 17 residues in the CDR3. CDR3 sequence: CASSLVALLQQPHEQYF. Here the CDR3 DNA reads TGCGCCAGCAGCTTGGTGGCCCTGTTACAACAACCCCACGAGCAGTACTTC. The full variable domain, its missing parts supplied by reference TRBV5-1 and TRBJ2-7, is KAGVTQTPRYLIKTRGQQVTLSCSPISGHRSVSWYQQTPGQGLQFLFEYFSETQRNKGNFPGRFSGRQFSNSRSEMNVSTLELGDSALYLCASSLVALLQQPHEQYFGPGTRLTVT.

This clonotype has a count of ten or more. This rearrangement joins TRBV4-1 to TRBJ2-5; TRBD1 agrees at 7 bases. The trim removed 4 bases at V and 4 bases at J, leaving 15 bases unmatched. CDR1 and CDR2 (germline): MGHRA, YSYEKL. CDR3 length: 17 residues. As DNA, the CDR3 is TGCGCCAGCAGCCCTGAGCCCGCCCGGGACAGTGGAGAGACCCAGTACTTC. Residues: CASSPEPARDSGETQYF.

The chain joins TRBV5-4 to TRBJ2-1, with D perhaps matching TRBD2 (5 bases). The CDR3 has 13 amino acids. V was pared by 4 bases and J by 3 bases, with 8 bases between. Per germline, CDR1 SGHNT and CDR2 YYREEE (reference sequence). The CDR3 DNA follows: TGTGCCAGCAGCGTTCGGGACTACAATGAGCAGTTCTTC. It codes for CASSVRDYNEQFF. Together with reference TRBV5-4 and TRBJ2-1, the CDR3 gives the full variable domain: ETGVTQSPTHLIKTRGQQVTLRCSSQSGHNTVSWYQQALGQGPQFIFQYYREEENGRGNFPPRFSGLQFPNYSSELNVNALELDDSALYLCASSVRDYNEQFFGPGTRLTVL.

This clonotype was seen a handful of times. The V and J genes are TRBV5-1 and TRBJ2-7; TRBD1 is a possible D gene (5 bases). This CDR3 region has 15 residues. Germline V CDR1 and CDR2: SGHRS, YFSETQ. Trimming pared 3 bases from V and 3 bases from J, leaving 16 bases between. The CDR3 nucleotides are TGCGCCAGCAGCTCCTACTTCGACAGCTACTACGAGCAGTACTTC. It codes for CASSSYFDSYYEQYF.

The table lists this clonotype with a few counts. The chain has TRBV7-9 and TRBJ2-1, with 7 bases lining up with TRBD2. Looked up from germline, CDR1 is SEHNR and CDR2 is FQNEAQ (reference sequence). The J segment lost 9 bases and the V segment lost 5 bases, leaving 4 bases of the junction unmatched. CDR3 size: 12 residues. The CDR3 DNA follows: TGTGCCAGCAGCCGAGAGCGGGGTGAGCAGTTCTTC. This sequence encodes CASSRERGEQFF.

This chain connects TRBV19 to TRBJ1-2, with 7 positions matching TRBD1. Trimming cost V 6 bases and J 4 bases; bases outside gene matches: 8. Germline loops: CDR1 LNHDA, CDR2 SQIVND (reference sequence). CDR3 length: 14 residues. Here the CDR3 reads CASSSIQGSYGYTF. DNA of the CDR3: TGTGCCAGTAGCTCTATACAGGGGAGCTATGGCTACACCTTC.

This clonotype was seen a handful of times. The chain recombines TRBV5-1 with TRBJ2-1; 7 nucleotides align to TRBD2. The CDR3 contains 15 residues. Germline V gene sequence: CDR1 SGHRS, CDR2 YFSETQ. Trimming at V came to 4 bases and at J to 4 bases, leaving 8 bases not matched to a gene. Here the CDR3 reads CASSILATLYNEQFF. CDR3 DNA sequence: TGCGCCAGCAGCATACTAGCGACCCTATACAATGAGCAGTTCTTC.